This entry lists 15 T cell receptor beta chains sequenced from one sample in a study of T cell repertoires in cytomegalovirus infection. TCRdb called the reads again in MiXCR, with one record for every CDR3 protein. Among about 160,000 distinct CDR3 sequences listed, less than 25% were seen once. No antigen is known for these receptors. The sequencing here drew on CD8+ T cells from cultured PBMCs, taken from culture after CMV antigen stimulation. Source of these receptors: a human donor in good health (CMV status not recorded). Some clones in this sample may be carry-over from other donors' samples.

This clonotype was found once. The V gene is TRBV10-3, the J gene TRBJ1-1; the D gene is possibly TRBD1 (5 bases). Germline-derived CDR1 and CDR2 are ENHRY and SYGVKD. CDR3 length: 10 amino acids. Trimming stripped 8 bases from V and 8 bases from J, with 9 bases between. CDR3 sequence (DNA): TGTGCCATCCTCGGGGGGGAAGCTTTCTTT. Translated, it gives CAILGGEAFF.

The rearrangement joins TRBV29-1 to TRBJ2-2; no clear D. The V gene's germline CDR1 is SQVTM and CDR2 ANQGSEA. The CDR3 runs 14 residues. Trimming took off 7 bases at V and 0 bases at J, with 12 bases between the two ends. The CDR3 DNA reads TGCAGCGCAGCCCCACCCGCGAACACCGGGGAGCTGTTTTTT. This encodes CSAAPPANTGELFF.

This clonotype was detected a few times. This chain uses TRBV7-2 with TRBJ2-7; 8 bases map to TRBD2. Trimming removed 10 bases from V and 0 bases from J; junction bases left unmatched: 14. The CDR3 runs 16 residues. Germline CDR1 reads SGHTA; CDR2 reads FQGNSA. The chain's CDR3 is CAIEWGRGGSSYEQYF. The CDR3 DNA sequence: TGTGCCATCGAATGGGGTCGGGGGGGGAGCTCCTACGAGCAGTACTTC.

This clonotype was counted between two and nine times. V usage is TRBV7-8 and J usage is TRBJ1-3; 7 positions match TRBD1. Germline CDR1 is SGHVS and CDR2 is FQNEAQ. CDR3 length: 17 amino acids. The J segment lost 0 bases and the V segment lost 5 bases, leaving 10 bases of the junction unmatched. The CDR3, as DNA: TGTGCCAGCAGCCAACCCAGGACAGGCAGCTCTGGAAACACCATATATTTT. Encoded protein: CASSQPRTGSSGNTIYF.

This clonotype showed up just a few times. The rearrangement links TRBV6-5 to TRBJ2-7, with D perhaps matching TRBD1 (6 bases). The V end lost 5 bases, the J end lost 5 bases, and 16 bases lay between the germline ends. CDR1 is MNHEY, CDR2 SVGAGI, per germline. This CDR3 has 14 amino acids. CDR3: CASSPPGRGHEQYF. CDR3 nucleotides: TGTGCCAGCAGTCCCCCGGGCAGGGGCCACGAGCAGTACTTC.

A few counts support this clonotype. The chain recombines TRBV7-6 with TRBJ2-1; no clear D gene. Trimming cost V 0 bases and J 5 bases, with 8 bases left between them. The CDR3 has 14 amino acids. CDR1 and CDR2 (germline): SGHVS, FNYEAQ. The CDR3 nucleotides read TGTGCCAGCAGCTTAGCGAGTTCGAACAATGAGCAGTTCTTC. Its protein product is CASSLASSNNEQFF.

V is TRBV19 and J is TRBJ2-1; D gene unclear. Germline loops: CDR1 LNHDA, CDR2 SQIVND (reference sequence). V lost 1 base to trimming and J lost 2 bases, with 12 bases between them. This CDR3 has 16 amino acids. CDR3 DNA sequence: TGTGCCAGTAGTATAGCTGCACCACCAACCTACAATGAGCAGTTCTTC. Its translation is CASSIAAPPTYNEQFF.

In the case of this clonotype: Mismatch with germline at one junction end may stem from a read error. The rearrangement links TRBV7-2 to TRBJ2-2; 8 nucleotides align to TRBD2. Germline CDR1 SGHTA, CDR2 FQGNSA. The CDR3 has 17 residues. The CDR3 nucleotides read TGTGGCAGCAGCTTAAGACCTTGGAGCGGGGGTACCGGGGAGCTGTTTTTT. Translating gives CGSSLRPWSGGTGELFF.

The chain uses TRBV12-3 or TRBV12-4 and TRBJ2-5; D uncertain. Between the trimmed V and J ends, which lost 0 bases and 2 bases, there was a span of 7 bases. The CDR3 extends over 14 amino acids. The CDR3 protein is CASSLAYLQETQYF. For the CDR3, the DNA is TGTGCCAGCAGTTTAGCGTACTTACAAGAGACCCAGTACTTC.

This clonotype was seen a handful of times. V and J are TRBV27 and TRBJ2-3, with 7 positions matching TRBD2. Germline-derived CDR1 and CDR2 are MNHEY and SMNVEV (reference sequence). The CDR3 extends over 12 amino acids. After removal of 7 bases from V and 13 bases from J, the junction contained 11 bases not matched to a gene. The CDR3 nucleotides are TGTGCCAGCACCAAGGCGGGGGAATCGGAGTATTTT. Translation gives CASTKAGESEYF.

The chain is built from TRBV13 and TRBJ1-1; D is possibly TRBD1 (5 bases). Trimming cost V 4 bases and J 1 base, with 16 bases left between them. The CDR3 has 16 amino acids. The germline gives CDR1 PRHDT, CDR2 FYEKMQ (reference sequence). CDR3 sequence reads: CASSWPGGEGNTEAFF. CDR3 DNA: TGTGCCAGCAGCTGGCCCGGGGGGGAGGGGAACACTGAAGCTTTCTTT.

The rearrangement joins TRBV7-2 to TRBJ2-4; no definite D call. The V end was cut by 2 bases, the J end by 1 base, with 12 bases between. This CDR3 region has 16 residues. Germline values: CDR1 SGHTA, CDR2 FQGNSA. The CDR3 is CASSLTAFRAKNIQYF. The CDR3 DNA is TGTGCCAGCAGCTTAACCGCATTTAGGGCCAAAAACATTCAGTACTTC.

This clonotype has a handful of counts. DNA of the CDR3: TGTGCCAGCAGTGAATACACCATGAACACTGAAGCTTTCTTT. Encoded protein: CASSEYTMNTEAFF. The V gene is TRBV6-1, the J gene TRBJ1-1; D is unclear. This CDR3 is built from 14 residues. Germline CDR1 is MNHNS and CDR2 is SASEGT. Trimming removed 2 bases from V and 0 bases from J, with 7 bases in between.

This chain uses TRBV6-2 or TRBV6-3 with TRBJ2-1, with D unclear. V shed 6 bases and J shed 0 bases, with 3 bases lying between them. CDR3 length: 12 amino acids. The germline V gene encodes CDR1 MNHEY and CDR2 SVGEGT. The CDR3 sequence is CASSNSYNEQFF. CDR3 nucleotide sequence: TGTGCCAGCAGCAACTCCTACAATGAGCAGTTCTTC.

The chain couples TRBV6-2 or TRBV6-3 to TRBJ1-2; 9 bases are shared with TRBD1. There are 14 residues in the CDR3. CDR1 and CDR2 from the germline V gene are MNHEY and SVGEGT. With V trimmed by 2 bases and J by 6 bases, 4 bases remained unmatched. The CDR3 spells CASSYLGTGNGYTF. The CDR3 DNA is TGTGCCAGCAGTTACCTCGGGACAGGGAATGGCTACACCTTC.